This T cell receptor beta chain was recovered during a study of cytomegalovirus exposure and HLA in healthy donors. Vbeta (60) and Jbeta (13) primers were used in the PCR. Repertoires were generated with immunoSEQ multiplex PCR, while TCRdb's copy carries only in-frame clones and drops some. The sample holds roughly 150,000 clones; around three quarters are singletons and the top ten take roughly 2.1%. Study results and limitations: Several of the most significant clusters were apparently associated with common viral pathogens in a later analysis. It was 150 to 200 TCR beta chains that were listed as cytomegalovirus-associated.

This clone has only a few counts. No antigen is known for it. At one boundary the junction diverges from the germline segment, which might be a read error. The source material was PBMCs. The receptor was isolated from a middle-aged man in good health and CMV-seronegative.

The CDR3 DNA sequence: TGCGCCAGCAGCCGCGGACAGCTGCTTCGCAATCAGCCCCAGAATTTT. It yields the protein CASSRGQLLRNQPQNF. The rearrangement uses TRBV4-1 and TRBJ1-5, with D possibly TRBD1 on 6 matching bases. In germline, CDR1 is MGHRA, CDR2 YSYEKL. The CDR3 length is 16 residues.